Shown below are 3 T cell receptor beta chains from a single sample sequenced in a study of human T cells and chemical hapten exposure. The time point was: patch test 1, 2 weeks after DPC sensitization. Treatment: therapeutic diphenylcyclopropenone sensitization with weekly scalp DPC. TCRdb itself ran the RACE reads through MiXCR, one entry per CDR3 protein. Of over 85,000 distinct CDR3 sequences listed, under 15% are singletons. The sequencing used whole blood, collected in connection with sensitization to the hapten diphenylcyclopropenone (DPC). Receptors originate from a woman between 35 and 50 years old with alopecia areata. Some clones in this sample may be carry-over from other donors' samples.

The rearrangement uses TRBV6-2 or TRBV6-3 and TRBJ2-1; the D gene is possibly TRBD2 (6 bases). The CDR3 is 16 amino acids. The germline V gene encodes CDR1 MNHEY and CDR2 SVGEGT. V was clipped by 5 bases and J by 3 bases, with 17 bases between them. CDR3 sequence: CASSPLLAEIYNEQFF. DNA for the CDR3: TGTGCCAGCAGTCCCCTTTTAGCGGAGATCTACAATGAGCAGTTCTTC.

J is TRBJ2-1 and V is TRBV27, with 7 bases matching TRBD2. CDR1 MNHEY and CDR2 SMNVEV come from the germline V gene (reference sequence). CDR3 size: 16 residues. V lost 6 bases and J lost 1; bases outside the gene matches: 9. This CDR3 reads CASSPTREMSYNEQFF. For the CDR3, the DNA is TGTGCCAGCAGCCCCACGCGGGAGATGTCCTACAATGAGCAGTTCTTC.

The V and J genes are TRBV7-2 and TRBJ2-7; D is unclear. Trimming removed 0 bases at V and 1 base at J, with 13 bases between. The CDR3 loop spans 16 amino acids. Germline CDR1 is SGHTA and CDR2 is FQGNSA. Written as DNA, the CDR3 is TGTGCCAGCAGCTTAGCCGGCCCAAACCCTTCCTACGAGCAGTACTTC. Encoded protein: CASSLAGPNPSYEQYF.